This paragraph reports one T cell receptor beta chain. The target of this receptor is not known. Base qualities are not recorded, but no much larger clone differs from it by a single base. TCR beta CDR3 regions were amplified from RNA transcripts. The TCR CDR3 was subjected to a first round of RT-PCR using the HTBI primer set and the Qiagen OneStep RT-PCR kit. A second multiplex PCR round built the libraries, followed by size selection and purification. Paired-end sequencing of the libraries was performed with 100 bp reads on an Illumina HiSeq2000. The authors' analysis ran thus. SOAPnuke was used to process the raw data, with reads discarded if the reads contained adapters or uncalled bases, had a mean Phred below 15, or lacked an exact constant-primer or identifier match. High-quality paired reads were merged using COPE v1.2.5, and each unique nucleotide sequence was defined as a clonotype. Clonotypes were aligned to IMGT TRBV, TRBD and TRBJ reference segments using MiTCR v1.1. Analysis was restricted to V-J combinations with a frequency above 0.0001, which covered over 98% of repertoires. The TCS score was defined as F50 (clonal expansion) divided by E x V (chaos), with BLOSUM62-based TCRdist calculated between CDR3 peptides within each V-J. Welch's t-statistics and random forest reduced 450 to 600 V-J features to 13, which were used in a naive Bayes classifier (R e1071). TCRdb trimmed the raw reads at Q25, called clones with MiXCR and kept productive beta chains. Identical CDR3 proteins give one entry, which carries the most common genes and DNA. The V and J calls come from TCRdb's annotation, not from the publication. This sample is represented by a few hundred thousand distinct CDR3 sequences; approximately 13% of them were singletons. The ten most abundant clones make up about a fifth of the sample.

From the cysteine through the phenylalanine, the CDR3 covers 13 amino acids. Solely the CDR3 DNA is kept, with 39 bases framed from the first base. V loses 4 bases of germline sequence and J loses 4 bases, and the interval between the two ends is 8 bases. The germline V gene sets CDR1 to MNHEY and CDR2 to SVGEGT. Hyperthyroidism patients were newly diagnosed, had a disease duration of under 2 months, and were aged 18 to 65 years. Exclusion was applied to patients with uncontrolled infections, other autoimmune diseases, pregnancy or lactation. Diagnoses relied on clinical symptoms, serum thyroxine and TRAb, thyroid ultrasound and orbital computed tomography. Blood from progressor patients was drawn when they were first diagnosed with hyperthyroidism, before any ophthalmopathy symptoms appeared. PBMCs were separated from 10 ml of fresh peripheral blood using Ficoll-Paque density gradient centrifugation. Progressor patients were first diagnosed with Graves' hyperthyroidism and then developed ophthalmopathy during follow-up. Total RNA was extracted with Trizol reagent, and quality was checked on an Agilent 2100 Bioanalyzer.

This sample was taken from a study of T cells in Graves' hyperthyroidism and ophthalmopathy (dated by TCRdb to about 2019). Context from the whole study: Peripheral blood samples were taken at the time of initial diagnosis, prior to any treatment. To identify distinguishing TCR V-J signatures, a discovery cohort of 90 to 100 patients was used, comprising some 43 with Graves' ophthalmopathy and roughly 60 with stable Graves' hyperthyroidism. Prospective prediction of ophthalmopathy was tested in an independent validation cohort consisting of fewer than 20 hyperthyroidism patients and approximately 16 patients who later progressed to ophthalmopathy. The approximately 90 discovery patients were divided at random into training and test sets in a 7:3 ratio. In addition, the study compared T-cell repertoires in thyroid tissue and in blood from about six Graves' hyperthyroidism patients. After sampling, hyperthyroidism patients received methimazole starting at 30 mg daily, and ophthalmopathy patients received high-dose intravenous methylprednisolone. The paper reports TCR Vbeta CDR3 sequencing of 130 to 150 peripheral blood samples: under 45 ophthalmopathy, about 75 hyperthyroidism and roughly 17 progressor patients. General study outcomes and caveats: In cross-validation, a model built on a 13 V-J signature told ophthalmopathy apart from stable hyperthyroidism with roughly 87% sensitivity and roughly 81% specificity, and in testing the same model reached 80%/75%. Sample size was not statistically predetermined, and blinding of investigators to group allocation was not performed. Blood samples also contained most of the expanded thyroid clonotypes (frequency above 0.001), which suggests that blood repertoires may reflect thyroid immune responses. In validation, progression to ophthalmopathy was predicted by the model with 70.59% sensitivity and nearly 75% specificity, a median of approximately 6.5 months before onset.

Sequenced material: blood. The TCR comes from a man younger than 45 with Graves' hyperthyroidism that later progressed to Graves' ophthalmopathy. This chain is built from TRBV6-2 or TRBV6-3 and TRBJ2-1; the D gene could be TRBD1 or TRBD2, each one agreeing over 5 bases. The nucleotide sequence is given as TGTGCCAGCAGTTGGGACGCATACAATGAGCAGTTCTTC. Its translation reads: CASSWDAYNEQFF.